The 17 T cell receptor beta chains given below trace back to one sample, sequenced in a study of T cell responses to AZD1222 COVID-19 vaccine. The table came from immunoSEQ multiplex PCR; TCRdb's copy has only in-frame clones and leaves some out. The repertoire includes about 100,000 clones, nearly 90% of them detected once, and around 3.2% sits in the top ten. Material: peripheral blood, obtained on day 0 of AZD1222 vaccination. The receptors derive from an adult in good health.

The V and J genes are TRBV18 and TRBJ1-3; D might be TRBD1 (5 bases). Per the germline V gene, CDR1 is KGHSH and CDR2 is LQKENI. V lost 2 bases, J lost 9 bases, and 20 bases lay in between. The CDR3 has 16 residues. In DNA, the CDR3 is TGTGCCAGCTCACCATTTCCAGGGACCAGGCAAAGCACCATATATTTT. Encoded protein: CASSPFPGTRQSTIYF.

The chain combines TRBV18 with TRBJ2-3; D is possibly TRBD2 (5 bases). V lost 4 bases and J 0 bases, leaving 20 bases between the germline ends. The CDR3 spans 18 residues. The germline CDR1 and CDR2 sequences are KGHSH and LQKENI. This chain's CDR3 is CASSHNGGIPTSTDTQYF. DNA for the CDR3: TGTGCCAGCTCACACAACGGAGGCATCCCCACTAGCACAGATACGCAGTATTTT.

The chain combines TRBV4-1 with TRBJ1-6; no firm D call. Germline CDR1 MGHRA, CDR2 YSYEKL. CDR3 size: 17 residues. V lost 0 bases, J lost 5 bases, and 14 bases lay in between. CDR3: CASSQDPWGDDNSPLHF. DNA of the CDR3: TGCGCCAGCAGCCAAGACCCCTGGGGAGACGATAATTCACCCCTCCACTTT.

The rearrangement uses TRBV6-4 and TRBJ1-2; no clear D gene. This CDR3 comprises 14 residues. Germline V gene sequence: CDR1 MRHNA, CDR2 SNTAGT. The germline V and J ends were trimmed by 0 bases and 4 bases, with 9 bases remaining between them. The CDR3 DNA reads TGTGCCAGCAGTGACTCGGCAGGAAGCTATGGCTACACCTTC. Its protein product is CASSDSAGSYGYTF.

The chain couples TRBV4-3 to TRBJ1-2; TRBD1 is a possible D gene (6 bases). The CDR3 runs 17 residues. Germline CDR1 and CDR2: LGHNA and YSLEER. V lost 3 bases to trimming and J lost 4 bases, with 21 bases between them. CDR3 residues: CASSQEIRQAGFYGYTF. DNA for the CDR3: TGCGCCAGCAGCCAGGAAATCCGACAGGCCGGGTTCTATGGCTACACCTTC.

This clone has at least ten counts. The CDR3 nucleotides read TGTGCCAGCAGCCAAATACAGGGGGCTGGCTACACCTTC. Translated, it gives CASSQIQGAGYTF. The J gene is TRBJ1-2, the V gene TRBV14, with TRBD1 matching over 9 bases. The CDR3 consists of 13 residues. With V trimmed by 2 bases and J by 7 bases, 2 bases remained unmatched. CDR1 SGHDN and CDR2 FVKESK come from the germline V gene.

The J gene is TRBJ1-1, the V gene TRBV7-2; 8 bases are shared with TRBD1. CDR3 length: 13 amino acids. Germline CDR1 reads SGHTA; CDR2 reads FQGNSA. J gave up 4 bases and V 5 bases, and 3 bases lay outside the gene matches. The CDR3 nucleotides read TGTGCCAGCAGCGGACAGGGCCGCACTGAAGCTTTCTTT. Its translation is CASSGQGRTEAFF.

The genes are TRBV6-2 or TRBV6-3 and TRBJ1-1; D possibly corresponds to TRBD1 (5 bases). Trimming removed 3 bases at V and 7 bases at J, with 12 bases between. This CDR3 is 13 amino acids long. The germline CDR1 and CDR2 sequences are MNHEY and SVGEGT. Written as DNA, the CDR3 is TGTGCCAGCAGTTATCGAAGGGGAGGTGAAGCTTTCTTT. This codes for CASSYRRGGEAFF.

This clone was counted a few times. The V call is TRBV25-1, the J call TRBJ2-7, with D possibly matching TRBD2 (6 bases). V lost 8 bases to trimming and J lost 0 bases, with 20 bases between them. Germline V gene data show CDR1 as MGHDK and CDR2 as SYGVNS. This CDR3 is built from 16 residues. This CDR3 is CASWPGAGRSSYEQYV. The CDR3 nucleotides read TGTGCCAGCTGGCCCGGGGCGGGACGGAGCTCCTACGAGCAGTACGTC.

About this clone: At one boundary the junction diverges from the germline segment, which might be a read error. V and J are TRBV5-1 and TRBJ2-1; 9 positions match TRBD1. The CDR3 has 16 residues. Per the germline V gene, CDR1 is SGHRS and CDR2 is YFSETQ. Written as DNA, the CDR3 is TGTGCCAGCCGACGAGATCCGGGACAGGGAAACGGCGAGCAGTTCTTC. Translation gives CASRRDPGQGNGEQFF.

V gene TRBV5-6 combines with J gene TRBJ2-7; D gene uncertain. The CDR3 is 16 residues long. In germline, CDR1 is SGHDT, CDR2 YYEEEE. Trimming stripped 1 base from V and 3 bases from J, with 17 bases between. DNA of the CDR3: TGTGCCAGCAGCTTGCCCGACACGCCCGCCGGCTACGAGCAGTACTTC. The encoded protein is CASSLPDTPAGYEQYF.

V gene TRBV7-8 combines with J gene TRBJ2-5, with D perhaps TRBD2 (6 bases). V shed 6 bases and J shed 5 bases, with 16 bases lying between them. The CDR3 is made up of 14 amino acids. The V gene's germline CDR1 is SGHVS and CDR2 FQNEAQ. This CDR3 is CASRPITSTETQYF. The DNA of the CDR3 is TGTGCCAGCAGGCCCATCACTAGCACGGAGACCCAGTACTTC.

V gene TRBV27 combines with J gene TRBJ1-1; tentative D call: TRBD1 (5 bases). This CDR3 has 13 amino acids. Deletions cut 10 bases from V and 5 bases from J, with 17 bases between. Germline V gives CDR1 MNHEY, CDR2 SMNVEV (reference sequence). The CDR3 loop reads CATRLSGGTEAFF. The CDR3 region has the DNA TGTGCCACACGTCTGTCGGGGGGTACTGAAGCTTTCTTT.

Concerning this clone itself: The junction departs from germline at one end; a sequencing error may be responsible. The chain recombines TRBV5-1 with TRBJ1-2, with TRBD1 identical over 9 bases. The CDR3 extends over 18 amino acids. The germline gives CDR1 SGHRS, CDR2 YFSETQ. CDR3 in amino acids: CASSSSGTGTSVGYGYTF. The CDR3 DNA follows: TGTGCCAGCAGCTCTTCCGGGACAGGGACCTCTGTTGGCTATGGCTACACCTTC. Combining the CDR3 with reference TRBV5-1 and TRBJ1-2 gives the whole variable domain KAGVTQTPRYLIKTRGQQVTLSCSPISGHRSVSWYQQTPGQGLQFLFEYFSETQRNKGNFPGRFSGRQFSNSRSEMNVSTLELGDSALYLCASSSSGTGTSVGYGYTFGSGTRLTVV.

Only one count was recorded for this clone. The chain uses TRBV9 and TRBJ2-5; 8 nucleotides match TRBD1. Germline CDR1 is SGDLS and CDR2 is YYNGEE. The V segment lost 4 bases and the J segment 5 bases; nucleotides outside the gene matches: 7. The CDR3 is 14 amino acids. This CDR3 reads CASSMDRARETQYF. The CDR3 nucleotides are TGTGCCAGCAGCATGGACAGGGCTAGGGAGACCCAGTACTTC. The full variable domain, completed using reference TRBV9 and TRBJ2-5, is DSGVTQTPKHLITATGQRVTLRCSPRSGDLSVYWYQQSLDQGLQFLIQYYNGEERAKGNILERFSAQQFPDLHSELNLSSLELGDSALYFCASSMDRARETQYFGPGTRLLVL.

The V gene is TRBV11-2, the J gene TRBJ1-6; D gene unclear. This CDR3 comprises 14 residues. CDR1 SGHAT and CDR2 FQNNGV come from the germline V gene. V lost 2 bases and J lost 8, with 10 bases in between. The CDR3 sequence: CASSLRGWDSPLHF. In nucleotides, the CDR3 is TGTGCCAGCAGCTTACGGGGTTGGGATTCACCCCTCCACTTT.

This sequence joins TRBV9 and TRBJ1-2, with TRBD1 as a possible D gene (5 bases). Germline V gene lookup returns CDR1 SGDLS and CDR2 YYNGEE. V gave up 4 bases and J gave up 4 bases, with 17 bases separating them. This CDR3 has 15 amino acids. The CDR3 DNA sequence: TGTGCCAGCAGCCCCTCATACAGGACTCTCTATGGCTACACCTTC. This sequence encodes CASSPSYRTLYGYTF.